These T cell receptor beta chains were read from a single sample in a study of blood T cell repertoires in COVID-19. TCRdb keeps only in-frame clones here, not all; method: immunoSEQ multiplex PCR. The sample has approximately 150,000 clones; roughly 84% are singletons. The sequencing input was PBMCs or T cells enriched from blood (not recorded which). The receptors were sampled from a man in his fifties or sixties who had recovered from COVID-19. Both conserved end residues are trimmed from each CDR3.

>TRBJ2-1|TRBV5-1
ASSLLAGGTNEQF
>TRBJ2-3|TRBV5-1
ASSSSGVSTDTQY
>TRBJ2-1|TRBV29-1
SVGQASYNEQF
>TRBJ2-1|TRBV9
ASSVAAGGRYNEQF
>TRBJ1-3|TRBV3-1/TRBV3-2
ASSRTEGNTIY
>TRBJ1-1|TRBV5-6
ASSLIGGMDTEAF
>TRBJ2-7|TRBV9
ASSPQGGEQY
>TRBJ2-7|TRBV5-4
ASSFGAGSSGEQY
>TRBJ2-5|TRBV19
ASSSRGLAGDQETQY
>TRBJ1-1|TRBV12-3/TRBV12-4
ASSFGEATEAF